These 20 T cell receptor beta chains came from one sample sequenced in a study of CD8+ T cells in alopecia areata. Once RNA had been extracted, it was reverse transcribed into cDNA to act as the sequencing template. Data came from immunoSEQ multiplex PCR; TCRdb stores just in-frame clones and leaves some out. In the table there are around 140,000 clones, approximately 49% of which are singletons. The sequenced sample was CD4+ T cells sorted from blood, obtained at week 0. The receptors were sampled from a human donor with alopecia areata.

This clone was counted a few times. The V and J genes are TRBV11-2 and TRBJ1-3; 9 bases are a match to TRBD1. V trimming: 5 bases; J trimming: 8 bases; junction bases outside the gene matches: 13. Germline CDR1 is SGHAT and CDR2 is FQNNGV. This CDR3 comprises 16 residues. As DNA, the CDR3 is TGTGCCAGCAGCGGTCCGGGACAGGGCCAAGCGCACACCATATATTTT. It encodes CASSGPGQGQAHTIYF.

The gene calls are TRBV2 and TRBJ1-1, with a possible D match to TRBD1 (5 bases). This CDR3 comprises 12 residues. The V and J ends lost 11 bases and 6 bases respectively, with 16 bases between them. Germline V gives CDR1 SNHLY, CDR2 FYNNEI. CDR3 in amino acids: CASDPGFAEAFF. The CDR3, as DNA: TGTGCCTCAGACCCAGGGTTTGCTGAAGCTTTCTTT.

The chain uses TRBV30 and TRBJ1-2; D is ambiguous. The CDR3 loop spans 13 amino acids. The V and J ends lost 0 bases and 5 bases respectively, with 10 bases between them. Per the germline V gene, CDR1 is GTSNPN and CDR2 is SVGIG (reference sequence). DNA for the CDR3: TGTGCCTGGAGTGTACGCGGAGTTTATGGCTACACCTTC. Encoded protein: CAWSVRGVYGYTF.

This clone was seen a few times. This sequence joins TRBV5-1 and TRBJ2-7; D is ambiguous. This CDR3 is built from 14 residues. CDR1 and CDR2 from the germline V gene are SGHRS and YFSETQ. V was pared by 3 bases and J by 2 bases, with 12 bases between. This chain's CDR3 is CASSSLTPPYEQYF. In DNA form, the CDR3 reads TGCGCCAGCAGCTCGCTGACTCCACCCTACGAGCAGTACTTC. Full variable domain (missing parts from reference TRBV5-1 and TRBJ2-7): KAGVTQTPRYLIKTRGQQVTLSCSPISGHRSVSWYQQTPGQGLQFLFEYFSETQRNKGNFPGRFSGRQFSNSRSEMNVSTLELGDSALYLCASSSLTPPYEQYFGPGTRLTVT.

This chain links TRBV30 with TRBJ2-1, with 8 nucleotides matching TRBD2. Trimming at V came to 5 bases and at J to 15 bases, leaving 15 bases not matched to a gene. CDR1 GTSNPN and CDR2 SVGIG come from the germline V gene (reference sequence). The CDR3 consists of 13 residues. Here the CDR3 reads CAWSGTRVEVRFF. The CDR3 nucleotides are TGTGCCTGGTCCGGGACTAGGGTTGAGGTGCGGTTCTTC.

This clone has just a few counts. The chain employs TRBV7-2 and TRBJ1-5, with D perhaps TRBD1 (6 bases). The V end was cut by 1 base, the J end by 6 bases, with 16 bases between. The CDR3 length is 16 residues. Germline CDR1 SGHTA, CDR2 FQGNSA. As DNA, the CDR3 is TGTGCCAGCAGCTTAGTTTCCGGGCCAGGGGTTCAGCCCCAGCATTTT. Its translation: CASSLVSGPGVQPQHF.

This rearrangement joins TRBV25-1 to TRBJ2-7, with D unclear. The V gene lost 5 bases and the J gene lost 2 bases, with 13 bases spanning the gap. Per germline, CDR1 MGHDK and CDR2 SYGVNS. This CDR3 has 14 amino acids. The CDR3 reads CASSLDGATYEQYF. DNA of the CDR3: TGTGCCAGCAGTCTAGACGGAGCCACCTACGAGCAGTACTTC.

CDR3 DNA: TGCAGCGTGGAAAATAACAGGGTAAATGAGCAGTTCTTC. Protein: CSVENNRVNEQFF. The chain couples TRBV29-1 to TRBJ2-1; D perhaps matches TRBD1 (6 bases). Trimming stripped 6 bases from V and 7 bases from J, with 16 bases between. This CDR3 is 13 amino acids long. Germline values: CDR1 SQVTM, CDR2 ANQGSEA.

In this sample, this clone turned up a few times. The CDR3 spells CASGGSGRAYNEQFF. The DNA of the CDR3 is TGTGCCAGCGGAGGGAGCGGGAGAGCCTACAATGAGCAGTTCTTC. J is TRBJ2-1 and V is TRBV21-1; the table's TRBD2 call for D was not verified on the DNA. TRBV21-1 has pseudogene status. The CDR3 is 15 residues long.

J is TRBJ2-1 and V is TRBV30, with a tentative D call TRBD1 (6 bases). This CDR3 spans 14 amino acids. V was clipped by 5 bases and J by 10 bases, with 21 bases between them. Looked up from germline, CDR1 is GTSNPN and CDR2 is SVGIG (reference sequence). CDR3 protein: CAWAGQSLAPEQFF. The DNA of the CDR3 is TGTGCCTGGGCCGGACAGTCCCTCGCGCCCGAGCAGTTCTTC.

The chain uses TRBV29-1 and TRBJ2-2, with 12 positions matching TRBD2. Trimming removed 6 bases from V and 5 bases from J; junction bases left unmatched: 4. Looked up from germline, CDR1 is SQVTM and CDR2 is ANQGSEA. This CDR3 has 14 amino acids. The CDR3 DNA is TGCAGCGTGGGACTAGCGGGCGCTACCGGGGAGCTGTTTTTT. Translation gives CSVGLAGATGELFF.

This chain connects TRBV2 to TRBJ2-7, with D hard to call. CDR1 and CDR2 (germline): SNHLY, FYNNEI. CDR3 length equals 14 residues. V lost 6 bases and J 7 bases, leaving 19 bases between the germline ends. CDR3 in DNA: TGTGCCAGCAGGGCGCTCGCACCATTTGGGGAGCAGTACTTC. Translating gives CASRALAPFGEQYF.

The V gene is TRBV29-1, the J gene TRBJ2-7; D not resolved. V lost 4 bases and J 4 bases, leaving 8 bases between the germline ends. The CDR3 is 11 amino acids. The germline CDR1 and CDR2 sequences are SQVTM and ANQGSEA. The CDR3 protein is CSVARNYEQYF. DNA for the CDR3: TGCAGCGTTGCCCGCAATTACGAGCAGTACTTC.

For this clone: The same CDR3 can be traced to other DNA sequences in this sample. The V and J genes are TRBV5-1 and TRBJ2-5, with D perhaps matching TRBD2 (5 bases). CDR1 and CDR2 from the germline V gene are SGHRS and YFSETQ. Trimming shortened V by 2 bases and J by 4 bases, and 6 bases separated the two germline ends. There are 12 residues in the CDR3. The CDR3 protein is CASSLEGETQYF. CDR3 in DNA: TGCGCCAGCAGCTTAGAGGGAGAGACCCAGTACTTC.

V and J are TRBV5-6 and TRBJ2-3; 13 bases align to TRBD2. CDR1 is SGHDT and CDR2 is YYEEEE in the germline V gene. This CDR3 comprises 17 residues. V was clipped by 4 bases and J by 3 bases; unmatched bases: 8. The DNA for the CDR3 is TGTGCCAGCAGCAAGGGACTAGCGGGATTTGGAACAGATACGCAGTATTTT. This encodes CASSKGLAGFGTDTQYF.

The chain combines TRBV5-1 with TRBJ1-2; 7 bases are shared with TRBD1. V trimming: 3 bases; J trimming: 6 bases; junction bases outside the gene matches: 5. Germline CDR1 is SGHRS and CDR2 is YFSETQ. The CDR3 totals 13 residues. CDR3 nucleotide sequence: TGCGCCAGCAGCTCAGACAGGGTCGATGGCTACACCTTC. This gives the protein CASSSDRVDGYTF.

The rearrangement links TRBV29-1 to TRBJ1-1, with D unclear. Germline lookup yields CDR1 SQVTM and CDR2 ANQGSEA. Trimming removed 4 bases at V and 1 base at J, with 10 bases between. This CDR3 contains 13 residues. CDR3 residues: CSVVDGENTEAFF. The CDR3 coding sequence is TGCAGCGTTGTGGATGGGGAGAACACTGAAGCTTTCTTT.

V is TRBV29-1 and J is TRBJ2-3; D tentatively reads TRBD1 or TRBD2 (5 bases each). This CDR3 is 13 amino acids long. The germline V gene encodes CDR1 SQVTM and CDR2 ANQGSEA. V lost 7 bases and J 1 base, leaving 12 bases between the germline ends. In DNA, the CDR3 is TGCAGCGCTGGGACCCTGGGCACAGATACGCAGTATTTT. Protein product: CSAGTLGTDTQYF.

This clone was picked up a small number of times. The DNA for the CDR3 is TGCGCCAGCAGCATGGCCTTGTCCTACGAGCAGTACTTC. It yields the protein CASSMALSYEQYF. The rearrangement joins TRBV4-1 to TRBJ2-7; no reliable D call. Germline V gene sequence: CDR1 MGHRA, CDR2 YSYEKL. Trimming left V 5 bases short and J 1 base short, with 9 bases between. CDR3 length: 13 amino acids.

The J gene is TRBJ2-5, the V gene TRBV29-1, with 8 bases matching TRBD1. Trimming took 4 bases from V and 4 from J; bases not matched to a gene: 8. This CDR3 is 14 amino acids long. CDR1 is SQVTM, CDR2 ANQGSEA, per germline. In nucleotides, the CDR3 is TGCAGCGTTGGGCAGGGGGCGCGGGGAGAGACCCAGTACTTC. Amino acids: CSVGQGARGETQYF.